A selection of T cell receptor beta chains follows, all from one sample in a study of blood T cell repertoires in COVID-19. The assay was immunoSEQ multiplex PCR, and TCRdb's table has in-frame clones only and misses some. Among around 450,000 clones listed, around 89% were seen once. Sequences were obtained from peripheral blood. The origin of the receptors is a woman between 25 and 40 years old with acute or convalescent COVID-19. Both conserved end residues are part of each CDR3. The D gene is left open where the match is weak. Where a row states a size, it is once, few, many or the class of an expanded clone; other rows omit it.

v_gene: TRBV2
abundance: -
d_gene: TRBD1
j_gene: TRBJ1-6
CDR3nt: TGTGCCAGCAGTGAGGGGACAGGCCCTTGGGCCCTCCACTTT
CDR3aa: CASSEGTGPWALHF

v_gene: TRBV3-1/TRBV3-2
abundance: -
d_gene: -
j_gene: TRBJ1-6
CDR3nt: TGTGCCAGCAGCCAAGGACGATACAGCTCCTATAATTCACCCCTCCACTTT
CDR3aa: CASSQGRYSSYNSPLHF

v_gene: TRBV12-3/TRBV12-4
abundance: -
d_gene: -
j_gene: TRBJ1-1
CDR3nt: TGTGCCAGCACCCGGGGAGGGGCCGGTGCGGCTTTCTTT
CDR3aa: CASTRGGAGAAFF

v_gene: TRBV5-5
abundance: -
d_gene: TRBD1
j_gene: TRBJ2-2
CDR3nt: TGTGCCAGCAGCACAGGGGGGACGAACACCGGGGAGCTGTTTTTT
CDR3aa: CASSTGGTNTGELFF

v_gene: TRBV6-5
abundance: -
d_gene: TRBD1
j_gene: TRBJ1-5
CDR3nt: TGTGCCAGCAGACAGGGGGTTTCTCAGCCCCAGCATTTT
CDR3aa: CASRQGVSQPQHF

v_gene: TRBV29-1
abundance: few
d_gene: -
j_gene: TRBJ1-2
CDR3nt: TGCAGCGTCCACAGGGTGGGGTATGGCTACACCTTC
CDR3aa: CSVHRVGYGYTF

v_gene: TRBV19
abundance: -
d_gene: TRBD1
j_gene: TRBJ1-4
CDR3nt: TGTGCCATGTGGGACAGGACTAATGAAAAACTGTTTTTT
CDR3aa: CAMWDRTNEKLFF

v_gene: TRBV18
abundance: -
d_gene: -
j_gene: TRBJ1-5
CDR3nt: TGTGCCAGCTCACTTACAGGGAATCAGCCCCAGCATTTT
CDR3aa: CASSLTGNQPQHF

v_gene: TRBV19
abundance: -
d_gene: TRBD2
j_gene: TRBJ2-5
CDR3nt: TGTGCCAGTAGTATAATTAGCGGGGGGGGAAAAGAGACCCAGTACTTC
CDR3aa: CASSIISGGGKETQYF

v_gene: TRBV5-1
abundance: -
d_gene: -
j_gene: TRBJ2-1
CDR3nt: TGCGCCAGCAGCTTGGATGCGTGGGCAGGGATCAATGAGCAGTTCTTC
CDR3aa: CASSLDAWAGINEQFF

v_gene: TRBV7-9
abundance: -
d_gene: -
j_gene: TRBJ1-3
CDR3nt: TGTGCCAGCAGCTCCGCGCGCATGAACTCTGGAAACACCATATATTTT
CDR3aa: CASSSARMNSGNTIYF

v_gene: TRBV5-1
abundance: -
d_gene: TRBD1
j_gene: TRBJ2-7
CDR3nt: TGCGCCAGTACGTTATTCCCGGGACAGGGAGTTGAGCAGTACTTC
CDR3aa: CASTLFPGQGVEQYF

v_gene: TRBV7-6
abundance: -
d_gene: TRBD1
j_gene: TRBJ1-1
CDR3nt: TGTGCCAGCAGCTTTTTAGCTTTGCCTAACCGGGACAGATTTAACACTGAAGCTTTCTTT
CDR3aa: CASSFLALPNRDRFNTEAFF

v_gene: TRBV19
abundance: -
d_gene: TRBD1
j_gene: TRBJ2-3
CDR3nt: TGTGCCAGTAGTGACAGGGGTGGCACAGATACGCAGTATTTT
CDR3aa: CASSDRGGTDTQYF

v_gene: TRBV7-9
abundance: -
d_gene: -
j_gene: TRBJ2-7
CDR3nt: TGTGCCAGCAGCTTAGGGACACAAGACTCGTCGAACTTC
CDR3aa: CASSLGTQDSSNF

v_gene: TRBV27
abundance: -
d_gene: TRBD2
j_gene: TRBJ2-3
CDR3nt: TGTGCCAGCAGTCCCCCACTCGCAGCGGGGGGGCCCAGAGATACGCAGTATTTT
CDR3aa: CASSPPLAAGGPRDTQYF

v_gene: TRBV12-3/TRBV12-4
abundance: -
d_gene: -
j_gene: TRBJ2-1
CDR3nt: TGTGCCAGCAGTCAAACAGGGAATGAGCAGTTCTTC
CDR3aa: CASSQTGNEQFF

v_gene: TRBV9
abundance: -
d_gene: -
j_gene: TRBJ1-6
CDR3nt: TGTGCCAGCAGCGCCTCAGACAGGTTCCTTTCACCCCTCCACTTT
CDR3aa: CASSASDRFLSPLHF

v_gene: TRBV4-1
abundance: -
d_gene: -
j_gene: TRBJ2-2
CDR3nt: TGCGCCAGCAGCAAAACGACGACAGGAACCGGGGAGCTGTTTTTT
CDR3aa: CASSKTTTGTGELFF

v_gene: TRBV11-2
abundance: few
d_gene: TRBD1
j_gene: TRBJ1-6
CDR3nt: TGTGCCAGCAGCTTATACGACAGGGAGAATTCACCCCTCCACTTT
CDR3aa: CASSLYDRENSPLHF

v_gene: TRBV20-1
abundance: -
d_gene: -
j_gene: TRBJ1-1
CDR3nt: TGCAGTGCTAGTGCGGAGAGGTCTTTCTTT
CDR3aa: CSASAERSFF

v_gene: TRBV5-1
abundance: once
d_gene: -
j_gene: TRBJ1-2
CDR3nt: TGCGCCAGCAGCTTGGGAAGTTACAGGGTAGGAGGCTACACCTTC
CDR3aa: CASSLGSYRVGGYTF

v_gene: TRBV28
abundance: -
d_gene: TRBD2
j_gene: TRBJ2-1
CDR3nt: TGTGCCAGCAGTCCCCCCCGAGGACTAGCGGGCGGCCCCGACTTCTTC
CDR3aa: CASSPPRGLAGGPDFF

v_gene: TRBV18
abundance: -
d_gene: -
j_gene: TRBJ1-3
CDR3nt: TGTGCCAGCTCACCGTTTGAATTAGGGGCCTCTGGAAACACCATATATTTT
CDR3aa: CASSPFELGASGNTIYF

v_gene: TRBV25-1
abundance: -
d_gene: -
j_gene: TRBJ1-2
CDR3nt: TGTGCCAGCAGGGACAGCAATAACTATGGCTACACCTTC
CDR3aa: CASRDSNNYGYTF

v_gene: TRBV27
abundance: -
d_gene: TRBD1
j_gene: TRBJ2-7
CDR3nt: TGTGCCAGCAGTCGACAGGGGGTGGGGTACGAGCAGTACTTC
CDR3aa: CASSRQGVGYEQYF

v_gene: TRBV28
abundance: -
d_gene: -
j_gene: TRBJ1-6
CDR3nt: TGTGCCAGCAGTTACGGGAGAACTAATTCACCCCTCCACTTT
CDR3aa: CASSYGRTNSPLHF

v_gene: TRBV15
abundance: -
d_gene: -
j_gene: TRBJ2-7
CDR3nt: TGTGCCACCAGCAGAGATCGAGACAGTGGCCGCGAGCAGTACTTC
CDR3aa: CATSRDRDSGREQYF

v_gene: TRBV14
abundance: -
d_gene: -
j_gene: TRBJ2-7
CDR3nt: TGTGCCAGCAGCCCGCTAAGCTCCTACGAGCAGTACTTC
CDR3aa: CASSPLSSYEQYF

v_gene: TRBV4-2
abundance: -
d_gene: -
j_gene: TRBJ1-2
CDR3nt: TGTGCCAGCTGCACAACTGGGCAGAACTATGGCTACACCTTC
CDR3aa: CASCTTGQNYGYTF

v_gene: TRBV2
abundance: once
d_gene: -
j_gene: TRBJ2-3
CDR3nt: TGTGCCAGCAGTGAAGACAGGGGCACAGATACGCAGTATTTT
CDR3aa: CASSEDRGTDTQYF

v_gene: TRBV10-3
abundance: -
d_gene: TRBD2
j_gene: TRBJ2-5
CDR3nt: TGTGCCATCAGACCAGGACTAGCGGGATTAGAGACCCAGTACTTC
CDR3aa: CAIRPGLAGLETQYF

v_gene: TRBV6-1
abundance: -
d_gene: -
j_gene: TRBJ2-5
CDR3nt: TGTGCCAGCAGTGAAATTCGGGGGTCACAGACCCAGTACTTC
CDR3aa: CASSEIRGSQTQYF

v_gene: TRBV10-3
abundance: once
d_gene: -
j_gene: TRBJ1-2
CDR3nt: TGTGCCATCAGTGAGGCGGTCAACTATGGCTACACCTTC
CDR3aa: CAISEAVNYGYTF

v_gene: TRBV30
abundance: -
d_gene: TRBD1
j_gene: TRBJ2-7
CDR3nt: TGTGCCTGGAGTATCTCAACGGGACAGTCAATCTACGAGCAGTACTTC
CDR3aa: CAWSISTGQSIYEQYF

v_gene: TRBV27
abundance: -
d_gene: -
j_gene: TRBJ2-7
CDR3nt: TGTGCCAGCAGTCCCCGGTTCGGGGCCTACGAGCAGTACTTC
CDR3aa: CASSPRFGAYEQYF

v_gene: TRBV4-1
abundance: -
d_gene: -
j_gene: TRBJ2-7
CDR3nt: TGCGCCAGCAGCCAAGATGAGGCGGAATCCTACGAGCAGTACTTC
CDR3aa: CASSQDEAESYEQYF

v_gene: TRBV28
abundance: -
d_gene: -
j_gene: TRBJ1-6
CDR3nt: TGTGCCAGCACAGAGGACTATAATTCACCCCTCCACTTT
CDR3aa: CASTEDYNSPLHF

v_gene: TRBV5-8
abundance: -
d_gene: -
j_gene: TRBJ2-3
CDR3nt: TGTGCCAGCAGTGTAGGACTCGACCTCCGCGATACGCAGTATTTT
CDR3aa: CASSVGLDLRDTQYF

v_gene: TRBV5-1
abundance: -
d_gene: -
j_gene: TRBJ2-3
CDR3nt: TGCGCCAGCAGCTCTACCGGGAGAGACGCAGATACGCAGTATTTT
CDR3aa: CASSSTGRDADTQYF

v_gene: TRBV7-8
abundance: few
d_gene: -
j_gene: TRBJ1-5
CDR3nt: TGTGCCAGCAGCCCGGGGGGGTTCAATCAGCCCCAGCATTTT
CDR3aa: CASSPGGFNQPQHF